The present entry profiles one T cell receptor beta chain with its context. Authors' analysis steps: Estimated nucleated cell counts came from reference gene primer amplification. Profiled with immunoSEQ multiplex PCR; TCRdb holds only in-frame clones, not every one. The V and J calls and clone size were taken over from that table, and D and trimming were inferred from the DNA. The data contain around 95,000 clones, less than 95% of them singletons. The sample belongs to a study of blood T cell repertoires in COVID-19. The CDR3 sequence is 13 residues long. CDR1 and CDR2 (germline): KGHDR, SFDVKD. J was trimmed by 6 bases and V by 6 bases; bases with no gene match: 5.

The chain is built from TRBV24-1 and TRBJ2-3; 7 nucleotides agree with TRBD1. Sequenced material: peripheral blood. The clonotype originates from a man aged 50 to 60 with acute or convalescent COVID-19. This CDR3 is CATSRQGLDTQYF. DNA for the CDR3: TGTGCCACCAGTCGACAGGGCCTGGATACGCAGTATTTT.